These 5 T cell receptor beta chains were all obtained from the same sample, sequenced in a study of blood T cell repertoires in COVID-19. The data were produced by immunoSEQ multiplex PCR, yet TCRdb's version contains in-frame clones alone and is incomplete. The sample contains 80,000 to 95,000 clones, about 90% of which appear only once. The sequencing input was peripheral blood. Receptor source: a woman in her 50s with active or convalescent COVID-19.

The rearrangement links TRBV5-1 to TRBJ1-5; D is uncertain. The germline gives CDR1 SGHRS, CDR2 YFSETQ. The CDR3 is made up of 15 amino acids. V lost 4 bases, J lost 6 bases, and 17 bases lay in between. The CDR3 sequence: CASSPNGGMGQPQHF. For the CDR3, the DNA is TGCGCCAGCAGCCCCAATGGAGGGATGGGTCAGCCCCAGCATTTT.

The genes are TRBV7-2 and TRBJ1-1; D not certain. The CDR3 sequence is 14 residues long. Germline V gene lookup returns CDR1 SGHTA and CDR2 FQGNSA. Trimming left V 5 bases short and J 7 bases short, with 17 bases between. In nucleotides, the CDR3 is TGTGCCAGCAGCCCCATCCCGGGGAGGAGTGAAGCTTTCTTT. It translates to CASSPIPGRSEAFF.

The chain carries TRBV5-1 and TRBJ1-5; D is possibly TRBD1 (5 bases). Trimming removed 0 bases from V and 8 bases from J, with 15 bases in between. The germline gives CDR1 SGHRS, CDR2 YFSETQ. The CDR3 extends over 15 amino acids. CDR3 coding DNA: TGCGCCAGCAGCTTGGGGGGCCAGGACCGAGAGCCCCAGCATTTT. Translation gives CASSLGGQDREPQHF.

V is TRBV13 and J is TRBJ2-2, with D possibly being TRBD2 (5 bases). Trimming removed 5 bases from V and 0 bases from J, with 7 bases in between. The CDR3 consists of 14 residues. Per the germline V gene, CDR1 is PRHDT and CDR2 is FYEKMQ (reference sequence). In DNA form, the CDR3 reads TGTGCCAGCAGCCGGACTCCGAACACCGGGGAGCTGTTTTTT. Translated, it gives CASSRTPNTGELFF.

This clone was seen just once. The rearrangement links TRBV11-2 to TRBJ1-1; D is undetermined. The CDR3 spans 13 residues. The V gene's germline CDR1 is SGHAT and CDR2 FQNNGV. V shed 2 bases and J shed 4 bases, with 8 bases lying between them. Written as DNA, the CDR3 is TGTGCCAGCAGCTTAACAGAAGGCACTGAAGCTTTCTTT. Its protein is CASSLTEGTEAFF.